Shown below are 6 T cell receptor beta chains from a single sample sequenced in a study of metastatic and nonmetastatic thyroid tumors. Patients underwent thyroid surgery, and none had received any treatment before it. TCRdb reassembled clones from the PCR reads with MiXCR. This sample has some 33,000 clones, with over 14% found just once. Sequenced sample: blood. Receptors originate from a male donor with papillary thyroid cancer or a benign thyroid nodule (not recorded which). Some clones in this sample may be carry-over from other donors' samples.

This clone was seen many times. This may be a read error, as it is one base from a much larger clone. V usage is TRBV6-1 and J usage is TRBJ2-5; D remains ambiguous. The V gene's germline CDR1 is MNHNS and CDR2 SASEGT. The V end lost 3 bases, the J end lost 5 bases, and 7 bases lay between the germline ends. The CDR3 runs to 12 residues. The CDR3 loop reads CASSDPVETQYF. The CDR3 coding sequence is TGTGCCAGCAGTGACCCCGTGGAGACCCAGTACTTC.

This clone was picked up many times. The rearrangement links TRBV6-1 to TRBJ2-7; 8 positions match TRBD1. CDR3 length: 15 amino acids. CDR1 MNHNS and CDR2 SASEGT come from the germline V gene. Unmatched junction bases numbered 10, after V lost 5 bases and J lost 4 bases. CDR3: CASSTPQGARYEQYF. The CDR3 nucleotides are TGTGCCAGCAGTACGCCGCAGGGGGCGCGATACGAGCAGTACTTC.

A word on this clone: A clone one base away is much larger, so this may be a read error. Other DNA sequences in this specimen translate into the identical CDR3. V and J are TRBV5-6 and TRBJ1-1; D unresolved. The CDR3 extends over 17 amino acids. Germline V gene sequence: CDR1 SGHDT, CDR2 YYEEEE. The germline V and J ends were trimmed by 1 base and 0 bases, with 16 bases remaining between them. The CDR3 nucleotides read TGTGCCAGCAGCTTGTGGCGGGGTGGCGGATTGAACACTGAAGCTTTCTTT. Amino acid sequence: CASSLWRGGGLNTEAFF.

Comments on this clone: No DNA is shown, since the ends of the CDR3 on it are uncertain; the CDR3 is the one TCRdb lists. The V and J genes are TRBV6-2 or TRBV6-3 and TRBJ2-1; the table's D call of TRBD2 was not tested on the DNA. CDR1 is MNHEY and CDR2 is SVGEGT in the germline V gene. A total of 17 residues make up the CDR3, ends included. The CDR3 protein is CASSYVAGGTDYNEKFF.

Many counts were recorded for this clone. The V gene is TRBV7-3, the J gene TRBJ2-2; D might be TRBD2 (6 bases). The CDR3 extends over 16 amino acids. Trimming removed 1 base at V and 1 base at J, with 10 bases between. Germline V lookup: CDR1 SGHTA, CDR2 FQGTGA. The CDR3 DNA follows: TGTGCCAGCAGCTTAATGGGGCGGGGGAACACCGGGGAGCTGTTTTTT. Amino acids: CASSLMGRGNTGELFF. Complete variable domain (other parts from reference TRBV7-3 and TRBJ2-2): GAGVSQTPSNKVTEKGKYVELRCDPISGHTALYWYRQSLGQGPEFLIYFQGTGAADDSGLPNDRFFAVRPEGSVSTLKIQRTERGDSAVYLCASSLMGRGNTGELFFGEGSRLTVL.

This clone was seen many times. V and J are TRBV13 and TRBJ1-2; D uncertain. Trimming took off 5 bases at V and 6 bases at J, with 16 bases between the two ends. Germline CDR1 is PRHDT and CDR2 is FYEKMQ (reference sequence). The CDR3 covers 14 residues. The CDR3, as DNA: TGTGCCAGCAGCCCCTCGGGTCGGTATGATGGCTACACCTTC. It is translated as CASSPSGRYDGYTF. Combining the CDR3 with reference TRBV13 and TRBJ1-2 gives the whole variable domain AAGVIQSPRHLIKEKRETATLKCYPIPRHDTVYWYQQGPGQDPQFLISFYEKMQSDKGSIPDRFSAQQFSDYHSELNMSSLELGDSALYFCASSPSGRYDGYTFGSGTRLTVV.